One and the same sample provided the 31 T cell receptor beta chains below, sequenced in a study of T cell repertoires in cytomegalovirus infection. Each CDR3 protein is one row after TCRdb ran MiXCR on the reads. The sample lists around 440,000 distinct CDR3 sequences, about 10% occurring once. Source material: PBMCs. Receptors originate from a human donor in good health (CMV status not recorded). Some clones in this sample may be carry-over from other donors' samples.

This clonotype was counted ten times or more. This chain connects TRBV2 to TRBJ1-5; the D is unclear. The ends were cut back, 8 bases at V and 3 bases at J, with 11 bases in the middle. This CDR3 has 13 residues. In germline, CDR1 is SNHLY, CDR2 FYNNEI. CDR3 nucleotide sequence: TGTGCCAGCCTCCGGGATGTCAATCAGCCCCAGCATTTT. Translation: CASLRDVNQPQHF.

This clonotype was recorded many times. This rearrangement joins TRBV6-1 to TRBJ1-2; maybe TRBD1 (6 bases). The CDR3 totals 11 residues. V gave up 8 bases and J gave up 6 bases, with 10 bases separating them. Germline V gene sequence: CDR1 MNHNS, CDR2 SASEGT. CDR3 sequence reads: CASGQGHGYTF. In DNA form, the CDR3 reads TGTGCCAGCGGTCAGGGGCATGGCTACACCTTC.

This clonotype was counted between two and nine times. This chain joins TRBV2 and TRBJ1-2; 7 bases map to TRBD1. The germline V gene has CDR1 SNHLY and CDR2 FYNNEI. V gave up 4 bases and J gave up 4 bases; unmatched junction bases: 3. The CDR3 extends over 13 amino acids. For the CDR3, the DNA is TGTGCCAGCAGTGCGGGACAGATCTATGGCTACACCTTC. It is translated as CASSAGQIYGYTF.

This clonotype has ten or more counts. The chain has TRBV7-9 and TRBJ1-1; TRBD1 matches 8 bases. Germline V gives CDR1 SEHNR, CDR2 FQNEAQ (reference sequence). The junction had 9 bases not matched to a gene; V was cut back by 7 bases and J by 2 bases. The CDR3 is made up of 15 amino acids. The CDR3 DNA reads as TGTGCCAGCAAGGCCCCAGGGGGCTATAACACTGAAGCTTTCTTT. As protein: CASKAPGGYNTEAFF.

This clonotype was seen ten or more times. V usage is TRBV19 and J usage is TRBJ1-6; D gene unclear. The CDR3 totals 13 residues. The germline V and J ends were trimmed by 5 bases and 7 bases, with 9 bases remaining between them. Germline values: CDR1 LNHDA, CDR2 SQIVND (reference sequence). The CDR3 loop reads CASSLQTNSPLHF. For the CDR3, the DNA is TGTGCCAGTAGTTTGCAGACAAATTCACCCCTCCACTTT.

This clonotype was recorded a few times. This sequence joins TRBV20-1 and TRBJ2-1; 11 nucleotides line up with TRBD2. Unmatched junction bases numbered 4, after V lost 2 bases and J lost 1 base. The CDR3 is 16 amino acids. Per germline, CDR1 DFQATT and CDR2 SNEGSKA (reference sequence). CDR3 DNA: TGCAGTGCTAGACTAGCGGGGGGCTTATCCTACAATGAGCAGTTCTTC. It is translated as CSARLAGGLSYNEQFF.

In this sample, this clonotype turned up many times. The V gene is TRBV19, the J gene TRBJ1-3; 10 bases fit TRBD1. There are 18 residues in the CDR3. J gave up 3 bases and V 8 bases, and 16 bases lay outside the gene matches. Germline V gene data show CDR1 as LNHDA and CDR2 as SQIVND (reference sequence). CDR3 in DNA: TGTGCCAGTTCCCGACAGGGGGCTTTAATTCGAAATGGAAACACCATATATTTT. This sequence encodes CASSRQGALIRNGNTIYF. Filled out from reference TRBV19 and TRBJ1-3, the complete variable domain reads DGGITQSPKYLFRKEGQNVTLSCEQNLNHDAMYWYRQDPGQGLRLIYYSQIVNDFQKGDIAEGYSVSREKKESFPLTVTSAQKNPTAFYLCASSRQGALIRNGNTIYFGEGSWLTVV.

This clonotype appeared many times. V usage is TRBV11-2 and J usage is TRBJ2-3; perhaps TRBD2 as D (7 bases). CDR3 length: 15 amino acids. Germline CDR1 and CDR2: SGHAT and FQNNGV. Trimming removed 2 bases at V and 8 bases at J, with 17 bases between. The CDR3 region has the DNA TGTGCCAGCAGCTTAAGGGGGGGCCTTCGCGGTACGCAGTATTTT. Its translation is CASSLRGGLRGTQYF.

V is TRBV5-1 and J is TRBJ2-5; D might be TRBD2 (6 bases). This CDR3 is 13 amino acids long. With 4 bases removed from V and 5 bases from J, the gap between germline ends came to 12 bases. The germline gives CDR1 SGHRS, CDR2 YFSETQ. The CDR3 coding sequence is TGCGCCAGCAGCGATGTAGCGGTGGAGACCCAGTACTTC. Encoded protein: CASSDVAVETQYF.

The CDR3 nucleotides read TGTGCCAGCAGCGTAGGGACAGGGGTTGGTTCACCCCTCCACTTT. Amino acids: CASSVGTGVGSPLHF. V usage is TRBV9 and J usage is TRBJ1-6; 9 bases are a match to TRBD1. The J segment lost 9 bases and the V segment lost 0 bases, leaving 4 bases of the junction unmatched. The germline CDR1 and CDR2 sequences are SGDLS and YYNGEE. This CDR3 is built from 15 residues.

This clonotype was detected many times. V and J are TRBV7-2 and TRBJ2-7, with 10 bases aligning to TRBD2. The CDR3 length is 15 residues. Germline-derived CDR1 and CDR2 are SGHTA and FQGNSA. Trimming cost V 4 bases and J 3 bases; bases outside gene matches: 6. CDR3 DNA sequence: TGTGCCAGCAGCTCGTCTAGCGGGAGTTTCTACGAGCAGTACTTC. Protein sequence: CASSSSSGSFYEQYF.

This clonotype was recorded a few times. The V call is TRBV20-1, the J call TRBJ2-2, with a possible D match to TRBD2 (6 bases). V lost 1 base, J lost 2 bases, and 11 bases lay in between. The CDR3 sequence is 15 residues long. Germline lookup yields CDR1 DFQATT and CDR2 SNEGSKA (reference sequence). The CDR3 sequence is CSARGRAFNTGELFF. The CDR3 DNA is TGCAGTGCTAGAGGGAGGGCCTTTAACACCGGGGAGCTGTTTTTT.

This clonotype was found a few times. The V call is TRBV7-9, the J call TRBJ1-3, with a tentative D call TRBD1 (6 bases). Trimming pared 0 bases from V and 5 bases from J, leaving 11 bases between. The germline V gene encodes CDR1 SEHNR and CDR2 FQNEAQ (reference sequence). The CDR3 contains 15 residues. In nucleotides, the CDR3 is TGTGCCAGCAGCTTAGCGGGGACACAAAGAAACACCATATATTTT. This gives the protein CASSLAGTQRNTIYF.

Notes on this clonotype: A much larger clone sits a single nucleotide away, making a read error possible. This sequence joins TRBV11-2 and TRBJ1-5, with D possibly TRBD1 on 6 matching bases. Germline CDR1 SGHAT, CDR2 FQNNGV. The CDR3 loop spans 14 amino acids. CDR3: CVSSLDRRYQPQHF. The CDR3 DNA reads TGTGTCAGCAGCCTCGACAGGAGGTATCAGCCCCAGCATTTT.

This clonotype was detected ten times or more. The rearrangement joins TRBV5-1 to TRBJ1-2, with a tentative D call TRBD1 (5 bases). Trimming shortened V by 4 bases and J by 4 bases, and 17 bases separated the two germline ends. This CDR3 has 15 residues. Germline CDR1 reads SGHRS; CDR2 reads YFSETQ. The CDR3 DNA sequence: TGCGCCAGCAGCCGCACGTCGCAGGGTGGCTATGGCTACACCTTC. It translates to CASSRTSQGGYGYTF.

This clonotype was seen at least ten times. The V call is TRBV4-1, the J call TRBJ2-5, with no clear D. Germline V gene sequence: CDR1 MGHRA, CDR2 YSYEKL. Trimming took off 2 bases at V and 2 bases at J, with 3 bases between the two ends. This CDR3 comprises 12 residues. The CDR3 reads CASSQRQETQYF. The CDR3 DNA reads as TGCGCCAGCAGCCAACGTCAAGAGACCCAGTACTTC.

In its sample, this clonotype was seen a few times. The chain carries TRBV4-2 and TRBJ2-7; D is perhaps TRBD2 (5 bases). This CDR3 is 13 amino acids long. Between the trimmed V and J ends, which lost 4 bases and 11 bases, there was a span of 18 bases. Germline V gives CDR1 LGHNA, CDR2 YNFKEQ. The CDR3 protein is CASSPDGSDMEYF. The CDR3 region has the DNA TGTGCCAGCAGCCCCGATGGTAGCGATATGGAGTACTTC.

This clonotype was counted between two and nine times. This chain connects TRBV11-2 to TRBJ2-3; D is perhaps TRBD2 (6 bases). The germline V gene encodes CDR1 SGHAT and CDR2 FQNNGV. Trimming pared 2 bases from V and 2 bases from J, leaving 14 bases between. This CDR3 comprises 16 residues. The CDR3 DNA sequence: TGTGCCAGCAGCTTACCTCTAGCGCTTACCACAGATACGCAGTATTTT. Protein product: CASSLPLALTTDTQYF.

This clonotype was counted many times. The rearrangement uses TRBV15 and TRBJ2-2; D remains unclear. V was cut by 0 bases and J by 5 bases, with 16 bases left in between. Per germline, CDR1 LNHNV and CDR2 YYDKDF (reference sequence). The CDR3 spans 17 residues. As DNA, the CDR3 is TGTGCCACCAGCAGAGAGAGGCACTCTCTGACTACCGGGGAGCTGTTTTTT. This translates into CATSRERHSLTTGELFF.

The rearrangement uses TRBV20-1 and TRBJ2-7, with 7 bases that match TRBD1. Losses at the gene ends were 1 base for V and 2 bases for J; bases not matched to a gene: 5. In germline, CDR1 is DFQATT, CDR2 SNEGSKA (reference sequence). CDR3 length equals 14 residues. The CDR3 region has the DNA TGCAGTGCTAGAGTTGGGGACAGCGCCTACGAGCAGTACTTC. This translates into CSARVGDSAYEQYF.

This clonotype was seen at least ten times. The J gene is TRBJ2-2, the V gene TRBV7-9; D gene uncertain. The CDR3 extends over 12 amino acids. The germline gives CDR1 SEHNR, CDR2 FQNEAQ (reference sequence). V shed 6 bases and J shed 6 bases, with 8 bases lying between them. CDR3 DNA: TGTGCCAGCAGACCCCCGGCCGGGGAGCTGTTTTTT. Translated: CASRPPAGELFF.

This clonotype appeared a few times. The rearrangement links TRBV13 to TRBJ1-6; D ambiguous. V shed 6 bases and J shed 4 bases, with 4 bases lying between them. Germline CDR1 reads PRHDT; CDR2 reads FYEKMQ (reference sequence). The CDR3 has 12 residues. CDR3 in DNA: TGTGCCAGCAGTCAATATAATTCACCCCTCCACTTT. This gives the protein CASSQYNSPLHF.

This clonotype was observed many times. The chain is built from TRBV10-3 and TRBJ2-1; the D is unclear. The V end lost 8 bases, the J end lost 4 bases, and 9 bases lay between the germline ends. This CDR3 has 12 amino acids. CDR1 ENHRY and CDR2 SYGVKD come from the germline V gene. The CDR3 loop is CAIGHSYNEQFF. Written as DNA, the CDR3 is TGTGCCATCGGTCATTCTTACAATGAGCAGTTCTTC.

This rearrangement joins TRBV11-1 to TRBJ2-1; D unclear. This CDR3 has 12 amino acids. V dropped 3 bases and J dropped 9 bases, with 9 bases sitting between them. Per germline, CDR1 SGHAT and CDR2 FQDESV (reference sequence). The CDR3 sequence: CASSLRGVEQFF. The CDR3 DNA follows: TGTGCCAGCAGCTTGCGAGGAGTTGAGCAGTTCTTC. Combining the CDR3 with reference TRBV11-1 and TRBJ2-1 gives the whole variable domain EAEVAQSPRYKITEKSQAVAFWCDPISGHATLYWYRQILGQGPELLVQFQDESVVDDSQLPKDRFSAERLKGVDSTLKIQPAELGDSAMYLCASSLRGVEQFFGPGTRLTVL.

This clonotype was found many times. CDR3 region: CASSFRLAGASREQYF. The CDR3 bases are TGTGCCAGCAGTTTTCGGCTAGCGGGAGCCTCCCGGGAGCAGTACTTC. The gene calls are TRBV6-1 and TRBJ2-7; 10 bases match TRBD2. Germline CDR1 MNHNS, CDR2 SASEGT. The V segment lost 5 bases and the J segment 7 bases; nucleotides outside the gene matches: 14. This CDR3 spans 16 amino acids.

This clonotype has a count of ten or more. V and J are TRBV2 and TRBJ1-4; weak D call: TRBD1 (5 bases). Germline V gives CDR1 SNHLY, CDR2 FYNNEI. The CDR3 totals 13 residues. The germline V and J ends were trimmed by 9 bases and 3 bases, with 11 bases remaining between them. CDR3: CASTGRANEKLFF. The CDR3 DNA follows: TGTGCCAGTACAGGACGAGCTAATGAAAAACTGTTTTTT.

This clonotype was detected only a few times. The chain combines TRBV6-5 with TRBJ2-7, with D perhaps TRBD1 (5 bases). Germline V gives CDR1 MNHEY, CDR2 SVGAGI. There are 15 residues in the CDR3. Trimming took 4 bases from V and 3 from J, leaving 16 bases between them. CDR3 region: CASSSPRQGDYEQYF. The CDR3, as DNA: TGTGCCAGCAGTTCGCCTAGGCAGGGCGACTACGAGCAGTACTTC.

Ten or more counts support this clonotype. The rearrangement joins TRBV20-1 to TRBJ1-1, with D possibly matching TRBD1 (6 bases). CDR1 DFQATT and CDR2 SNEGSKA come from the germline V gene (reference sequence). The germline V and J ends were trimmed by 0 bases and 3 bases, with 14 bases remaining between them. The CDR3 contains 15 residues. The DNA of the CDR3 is TGCAGTGCTAGAGATCTCGGCAGGGGAGACACTGAAGCTTTCTTT. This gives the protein CSARDLGRGDTEAFF.

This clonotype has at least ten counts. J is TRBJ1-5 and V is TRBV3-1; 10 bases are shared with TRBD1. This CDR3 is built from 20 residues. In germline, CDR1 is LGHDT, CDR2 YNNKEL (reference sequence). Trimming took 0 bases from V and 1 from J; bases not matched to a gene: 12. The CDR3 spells CASSQDRGQGGPLSNQPQHF. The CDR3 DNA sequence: TGTGCCAGCAGCCAAGATCGCGGACAGGGGGGCCCTTTGAGCAATCAGCCCCAGCATTTT.

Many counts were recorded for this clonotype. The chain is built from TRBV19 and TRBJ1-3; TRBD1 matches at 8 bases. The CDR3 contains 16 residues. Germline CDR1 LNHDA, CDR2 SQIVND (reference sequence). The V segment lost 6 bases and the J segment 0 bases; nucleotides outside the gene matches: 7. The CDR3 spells CASRTGQGYSGNTIYF. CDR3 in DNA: TGTGCCAGTAGGACCGGACAGGGTTACTCTGGAAACACCATATATTTT.

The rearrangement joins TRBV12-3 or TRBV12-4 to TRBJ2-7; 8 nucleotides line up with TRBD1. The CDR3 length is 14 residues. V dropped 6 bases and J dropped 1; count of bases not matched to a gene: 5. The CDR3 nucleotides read TGTGCCAGCAGAAGACAGGGGATGTCCTACGAGCAGTACTTC. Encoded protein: CASRRQGMSYEQYF.